The present T cell receptor (beta chain) was sequenced within a study of blood T cell repertoires in COVID-19. Across the study: Sites across the United States, Italy and Spain contributed samples from acute and convalescent COVID-19.

The sample holds a few counts of this clone. How the authors handled the data: Amplification of reference gene primers was used by the study to estimate nucleated cell counts. Assay: immunoSEQ multiplex PCR; the TCRdb copy retains only in-frame clones and omits some. V, J and clone size reflect that table, while D and trimming were determined from the DNA. This repertoire shows 200,000 or so clones, about 85% found once; its top ten account for around 3%. Trimming at V came to 7 bases and at J to 10 bases, leaving 10 bases not matched to a gene. The CDR3 consists of 14 residues. The germline gives CDR1 WSHSY, CDR2 SAAADI.

This clonotype originated in a middle-aged man who had recovered from COVID-19. The sequenced material came from peripheral blood. J is TRBJ1-6 and V is TRBV10-2, with 7 nucleotides matching TRBD1. The CDR3 DNA is TGCGCCAGCACTGAACAGGGGCTGGGGTCACCCCTCCACTTT. Its protein product is CASTEQGLGSPLHF.